This entry lists 29 T cell receptor beta chains sequenced from one sample in a study of OX40 agonist ivuxolimab in advanced cancers. The repertoire was sequenced with immunoSEQ multiplex PCR; TCRdb's copy has only in-frame clones and lacks some. The sample lists 100,000 to 110,000 clones; approximately 90% were seen once. Sequenced here: CD4+ or CD8+ T cells sorted from blood, sampled in a trial of the OX40 agonist ivuxolimab. Receptors were obtained from an adult with an advanced solid tumor such as melanoma, head and neck, liver or kidney cancer.

This sequence joins TRBV5-6 and TRBJ2-2; the D is unclear. The CDR3 loop spans 12 amino acids. V gave up 2 bases and J gave up 4 bases, with 3 bases separating them. Looked up from germline, CDR1 is SGHDT and CDR2 is YYEEEE. Here the CDR3 reads CASSFPTGELFF. The CDR3, as DNA: TGTGCCAGCAGCTTTCCCACCGGGGAGCTGTTTTTT.

The genes are TRBV16 and TRBJ2-1; D is uncertain. CDR1 and CDR2 from the germline V gene are KGHSY and FQNENV. Trimming cost V 0 bases and J 1 base, with 7 bases left between them. This CDR3 comprises 15 residues. CDR3 sequence (DNA): TGTGCCAGCAGCCAATCTTACGGATCCTACAATGAGCAGTTCTTC. It codes for CASSQSYGSYNEQFF.

The CDR3 spells CASRLGQGLTQYF. The CDR3 nucleotides are TGTGCCAGCAGACTCGGACAGGGGTTAACGCAGTATTTT. The chain links TRBV28 to TRBJ2-3, with 9 positions matching TRBD1. V dropped 6 bases and J dropped 9; count of bases not matched to a gene: 7. There are 13 residues in the CDR3. Germline V lookup: CDR1 MDHEN, CDR2 SYDVKM.

This chain connects TRBV9 to TRBJ2-1; TRBD1 matches at 12 bases. The CDR3 totals 15 residues. Germline V lookup: CDR1 SGDLS, CDR2 YYNGEE. J was trimmed by 7 bases and V by 3 bases; bases with no gene match: 5. This chain's CDR3 is CASSAGTGGKNEQFF. CDR3 DNA: TGTGCCAGCAGCGCAGGGACAGGGGGCAAGAATGAGCAGTTCTTC. The whole variable domain, remainder taken from reference TRBV9 and TRBJ2-1, is DSGVTQTPKHLITATGQRVTLRCSPRSGDLSVYWYQQSLDQGLQFLIQYYNGEERAKGNILERFSAQQFPDLHSELNLSSLELGDSALYFCASSAGTGGKNEQFFGPGTRLTVL.

The chain joins TRBV7-2 to TRBJ1-2; 8 bases are a match to TRBD1. The ends lost 5 bases at V and 4 bases at J; junction bases unmatched: 6. The CDR3 is 14 residues long. The germline V gene has CDR1 SGHTA and CDR2 FQGNSA. In DNA form, the CDR3 reads TGTGCCAGCAGCAACTCAGGGGGCGGCTATGGCTACACCTTC. This gives the protein CASSNSGGGYGYTF. The complete variable domain, with remaining parts taken from reference TRBV7-2 and TRBJ1-2, reads GAGVSQSPSNKVTEKGKDVELRCDPISGHTALYWYRQSLGQGLEFLIYFQGNSAPDKSGLPSDRFSAERTGGSVSTLTIQRTQQEDSAVYLCASSNSGGGYGYTFGSGTRLTVV.

This clone appeared a single time. This chain joins TRBV10-3 and TRBJ2-1; D uncertain. The germline CDR1 and CDR2 sequences are ENHRY and SYGVKD. This CDR3 is 12 amino acids long. V lost 2 bases, J lost 5 bases, and 4 bases lay in between. The CDR3 spells CAISELNNEQFF. CDR3 sequence (DNA): TGTGCCATCAGTGAGCTAAACAATGAGCAGTTCTTC.

The chain recombines TRBV28 with TRBJ1-2; D not resolved. The germline V gene has CDR1 MDHEN and CDR2 SYDVKM. This CDR3 has 14 residues. V lost 6 bases, J lost 8 bases, and 19 bases lay in between. DNA of the CDR3: TGTGCCAGCAGCATCGAAAGGAGCCGAGGGGGCTACACCTTC. This gives the protein CASSIERSRGGYTF.

The gene calls are TRBV28 and TRBJ1-5; no definite D call. This CDR3 spans 15 amino acids. Germline assignment: CDR1 MDHEN and CDR2 SYDVKM. V shed 2 bases and J shed 2 bases, with 10 bases lying between them. CDR3 loop: CASSLEGKGNQPQHF. As DNA, the CDR3 is TGTGCCAGCAGTTTAGAGGGAAAAGGCAATCAGCCCCAGCATTTT.

V usage is TRBV6-1 and J usage is TRBJ2-7; D gene uncertain. Germline V gene sequence: CDR1 MNHNS, CDR2 SASEGT. This CDR3 is built from 15 residues. V was cut by 2 bases and J by 0 bases, with 11 bases left in between. In nucleotides, the CDR3 is TGTGCCAGCAGTGAACTGAGACGGTTCTCCTACGAGCAGTACTTC. This codes for CASSELRRFSYEQYF.

The genes are TRBV19 and TRBJ2-1; 8 nucleotides match TRBD2. The CDR3 extends over 16 amino acids. V trimming: 0 bases; J trimming: 2 bases; junction bases outside the gene matches: 3. Germline V CDR1 and CDR2: LNHDA, SQIVND (reference sequence). The CDR3: CASSIDKTSAYNEQFF. CDR3 DNA sequence: TGTGCCAGTAGTATAGATAAGACTAGCGCCTACAATGAGCAGTTCTTC.

The V gene is TRBV29-1, the J gene TRBJ2-1; 8 bases line up with TRBD2. The CDR3 is 14 amino acids. The V and J ends lost 0 bases and 7 bases, in that order; junction bases with no gene match: 5. Looked up from germline, CDR1 is SQVTM and CDR2 is ANQGSEA. The CDR3 coding sequence is TGCAGCGTTGAAGAGGGGACTAGATCAAATGAGCAGTTCTTC. As protein: CSVEEGTRSNEQFF.

This sequence joins TRBV28 and TRBJ1-1, with D possibly being TRBD1 (5 bases). Germline V gives CDR1 MDHEN, CDR2 SYDVKM. The CDR3 extends over 17 amino acids. With 6 bases removed from V and 5 bases from J, the gap between germline ends came to 25 bases. The CDR3 bases are TGTGCCAGCAGCTTGGTCGGGACGCCCTATTCGGGGACTGAAGCTTTCTTT. It encodes CASSLVGTPYSGTEAFF.

V usage is TRBV28 and J usage is TRBJ1-6, with D possibly matching TRBD1 (5 bases). CDR1 MDHEN and CDR2 SYDVKM come from the germline V gene. V lost 5 bases to trimming and J lost 9 bases, with 17 bases between them. The CDR3 length is 15 residues. CDR3: CASSGGPPVVSPLHF. The CDR3 bases are TGTGCCAGCAGTGGGGGACCGCCCGTAGTTTCACCCCTCCACTTT. The complete variable domain, with remaining parts taken from reference TRBV28 and TRBJ1-6, reads DVKVTQSSRYLVKRTGEKVFLECVQDMDHENMFWYRQDPGLGLRLIYFSYDVKMKEKGDIPEGYSVSREKKERFSLILESASTNQTSMYLCASSGGPPVVSPLHFGNGTRLTVT.

This clone appeared once. The rearrangement uses TRBV19 and TRBJ2-3; a possible D gene is TRBD2 (5 bases). There are 16 residues in the CDR3. V lost 4 bases, J lost 0 bases, and 14 bases lay in between. Germline V gives CDR1 LNHDA, CDR2 SQIVND (reference sequence). The CDR3 sequence is CASSTGNGRSTDTQYF. CDR3 DNA: TGTGCCAGTAGTACGGGGAACGGAAGGAGCACAGATACGCAGTATTTT.

V usage is TRBV11-2 and J usage is TRBJ2-7; 12 positions agree with TRBD2. CDR1 and CDR2 (germline): SGHAT, FQNNGV. The CDR3 contains 15 residues. With 5 bases clipped from V and 7 bases from J, the junction kept 9 bases outside the gene matches. This chain's CDR3 is CASSLNSGLAGEQYF. CDR3 nucleotide sequence: TGTGCCAGCAGCCTCAATAGCGGACTAGCGGGAGAGCAGTACTTC.

This chain links TRBV5-1 with TRBJ2-7; TRBD1 agrees at 7 bases. In germline, CDR1 is SGHRS, CDR2 YFSETQ. V lost 2 bases and J lost 2; bases outside the gene matches: 10. The CDR3 covers 16 residues. In DNA form, the CDR3 reads TGCGCCAGCAGCTTATGGGAACAGGGGATCACCTACGAGCAGTACTTC. Translated: CASSLWEQGITYEQYF.

The V and J genes are TRBV25-1 and TRBJ2-1; tentative D call: TRBD1 (7 bases). Trimming pared 7 bases from V and 9 bases from J, leaving 16 bases between. Germline V gene lookup returns CDR1 MGHDK and CDR2 SYGVNS. This CDR3 has 13 residues. DNA for the CDR3: TGTGCCAGCATTCCGAGACAGGGAGGTGAGCAGTTCTTC. It is translated as CASIPRQGGEQFF.

The chain links TRBV5-1 to TRBJ2-7, with unresolved D. CDR3 length: 11 amino acids. V was shortened by 4 bases and J by 7 bases, with 9 bases between the two germline ends. Germline V gene sequence: CDR1 SGHRS, CDR2 YFSETQ. In DNA, the CDR3 is TGCGCCAGCAGCGACAATACAGAGCAGTACTTC. Its protein is CASSDNTEQYF.

The V and J genes are TRBV10-3 and TRBJ2-3; no definite D call. Germline loops: CDR1 ENHRY, CDR2 SYGVKD. There are 12 residues in the CDR3. V dropped 2 bases and J dropped 4 bases, with 4 bases sitting between them. CDR3: CAISERPDTQYF. The CDR3 DNA sequence: TGTGCCATCAGTGAGCGACCAGATACGCAGTATTTT.

The chain has TRBV25-1 and TRBJ2-1; 11 positions match TRBD2. Per the germline V gene, CDR1 is MGHDK and CDR2 is SYGVNS. V gave up 6 bases and J gave up 5 bases; unmatched junction bases: 3. This CDR3 region has 14 residues. CDR3 sequence reads: CASRGLADHNEQFF. The DNA of the CDR3 is TGTGCCAGCAGGGGACTAGCGGATCACAATGAGCAGTTCTTC.

The chain joins TRBV7-2 to TRBJ2-1; D is perhaps TRBD2 (5 bases). The CDR3 is 15 amino acids. V lost 0 bases and J lost 3, with 9 bases in between. Germline loops: CDR1 SGHTA, CDR2 FQGNSA. This CDR3 is CASSLARTDYNEQFF. DNA of the CDR3: TGTGCCAGCAGCTTAGCAAGGACTGACTACAATGAGCAGTTCTTC.

The V and J genes are TRBV4-3 and TRBJ2-6, with unresolved D. In germline, CDR1 is LGHNA, CDR2 YSLEER. The length of the CDR3 is 16 residues. V was clipped by 0 bases and J by 2 bases, with 8 bases between them. DNA for the CDR3: TGCGCCAGCAGCCAAGATCACAGTGCTGGGGCCAACGTCCTGACTTTC. It encodes CASSQDHSAGANVLTF.

The rearrangement joins TRBV15 to TRBJ1-5; D gene ambiguous. Germline V lookup: CDR1 LNHNV, CDR2 YYDKDF (reference sequence). The CDR3 runs to 15 residues. Trimming removed 0 bases from V and 5 bases from J, with 11 bases in between. CDR3 region: CATSRDRQGYQPQHF. In DNA form, the CDR3 reads TGTGCCACCAGCAGAGATCGTCAAGGATATCAGCCCCAGCATTTT.

The chain uses TRBV7-2 and TRBJ1-6; 8 nucleotides align to TRBD1. This CDR3 has 15 residues. Germline V gene lookup returns CDR1 SGHTA and CDR2 FQGNSA. V trimming: 1 base; J trimming: 7 bases; junction bases outside the gene matches: 3. The CDR3 sequence is CASSLDRGENSPLHF. CDR3 DNA sequence: TGTGCCAGCAGCTTAGACAGGGGGGAAAATTCACCCCTCCACTTT.

The table lists this clone with a few counts. This rearrangement joins TRBV11-2 to TRBJ2-7; TRBD1 matches 7 bases. CDR3 length: 15 amino acids. J lost 7 bases, V lost 4 bases, and 13 bases had no gene match. Per the germline V gene, CDR1 is SGHAT and CDR2 is FQNNGV. The CDR3 DNA sequence: TGTGCCAGCAGCTCGTACCGGGACAGCCTGTATGAGCAGTACTTC. Its translation is CASSSYRDSLYEQYF.

The chain recombines TRBV29-1 with TRBJ1-4; a possible D gene is TRBD1 (5 bases). The CDR3 length is 15 residues. V was pared by 3 bases and J by 0 bases, with 11 bases between. Germline CDR1 reads SQVTM; CDR2 reads ANQGSEA. The chain's CDR3 is CSVETGPATNEKLFF. The CDR3 nucleotides read TGCAGCGTTGAGACGGGACCCGCAACTAATGAAAAACTGTTTTTT.

The chain recombines TRBV5-1 with TRBJ1-2; maybe TRBD1 (6 bases). The V gene lost 0 bases and the J gene lost 4 bases, with 13 bases spanning the gap. Germline CDR1 is SGHRS and CDR2 is YFSETQ. The CDR3 runs to 15 residues. CDR3 bases: TGCGCCAGCAGCTTGGGGGCGGACAGCCTCTATGGCTACACCTTC. Amino acid sequence: CASSLGADSLYGYTF.

This clone was picked up one time. The V gene is TRBV11-2, the J gene TRBJ1-4, with D possibly being TRBD1 (6 bases). The CDR3 length is 17 residues. The V and J ends lost 0 bases and 2 bases respectively, with 13 bases between them. Looked up from germline, CDR1 is SGHAT and CDR2 is FQNNGV. The CDR3 spells CASSLDAGGWTNEKLFF. As DNA, the CDR3 is TGTGCCAGCAGCTTAGATGCCGGGGGCTGGACTAATGAAAAACTGTTTTTT. Full variable domain (remainder filled in from reference TRBV11-2 and TRBJ1-4): EAGVAQSPRYKIIEKRQSVAFWCNPISGHATLYWYQQILGQGPKLLIQFQNNGVVDDSQLPKDRFSAERLKGVDSTLKIQPAKLEDSAVYLCASSLDAGGWTNEKLFFGSGTQLSVL.

This chain connects TRBV6-6 to TRBJ2-7; 9 bases map to TRBD2. The CDR3 has 14 amino acids. Germline loops: CDR1 MNHNY, CDR2 SVGAGI (reference sequence). Trimming removed 5 bases from V and 3 bases from J; junction bases left unmatched: 5. CDR3 in DNA: TGTGCCAGCAGTAGTAGCGGGAGAAACTACGAGCAGTACTTC. Translation: CASSSSGRNYEQYF.